Only a few counts were recorded for the clone carrying this TCR beta chain. The genomic DNA of each subset was split evenly across several immunoSEQ plates. Sequenced by immunoSEQ multiplex PCR; TCRdb stores in-frame clones only, minus some. The sample yields hundreds of thousands of clones, under 80% seen once. After removal of 4 bases from V and 5 bases from J, the junction contained 16 bases not matched to a gene. This CDR3 contains 17 residues. CDR1 LGHNT and CDR2 FRNRAP come from the germline V gene. The data stem from a study of shared clonotypes between healthy human individuals. The chain recombines TRBV12-5 with TRBJ1-1; TRBD1 matches 7 bases. The sequencing sample was made of memory CD4+ T cells sorted from blood. Subset denoted: CD45RA-negative fraction. This TCR derives from a woman in her twenties or thirties in good health. The CDR3 here is CASGSRHSTGEGTEAFF. The CDR3 DNA reads as TGTGCTAGTGGTTCTCGTCATAGCACAGGGGAGGGAACTGAAGCTTTCTTT.